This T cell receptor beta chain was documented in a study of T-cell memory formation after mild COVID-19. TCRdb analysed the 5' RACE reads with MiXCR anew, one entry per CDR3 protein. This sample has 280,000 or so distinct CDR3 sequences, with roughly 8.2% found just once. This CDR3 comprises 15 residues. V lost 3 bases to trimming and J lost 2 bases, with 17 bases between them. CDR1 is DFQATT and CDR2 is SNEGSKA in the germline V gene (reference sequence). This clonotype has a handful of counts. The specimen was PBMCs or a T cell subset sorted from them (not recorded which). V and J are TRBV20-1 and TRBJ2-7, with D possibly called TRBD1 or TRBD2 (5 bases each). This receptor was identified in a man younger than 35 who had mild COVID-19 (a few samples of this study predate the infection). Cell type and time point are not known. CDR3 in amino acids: CSARIGTADTYEQYF. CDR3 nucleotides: TGCAGTGCTAGGATCGGGACGGCTGACACCTACGAGCAGTACTTC.